The 31 T cell receptor beta chains presented below share a single source sample, sequenced in a study of cytotoxic CD8 clonotypes in ibrutinib-treated CLL (dated by TCRdb to 2020 to 2023). The time point label here, explained by the study, means: 20 to 25 months on ibrutinib. Libraries came from the immunoSEQ multiplex PCR assay. The source is immuneACCESS, and TCRdb retained only in-frame sequences with V and J called. Part of the clones is not carried over; for the studies checked, unresolved V genes explain less than half of this, and the remainder is unexplained. For this sample there are fewer than 150,000 clones; roughly 84% appear just once. 3.3% of the sample is taken by the ten largest. Sequencing was performed on PBMCs, taken after 24 months of ibrutinib treatment. These receptors were collected from a human donor with chronic lymphocytic leukemia.

The chain combines TRBV5-1 with TRBJ2-1; the D is unclear. The germline V and J ends were trimmed by 1 base and 8 bases, with 10 bases remaining between them. The germline gives CDR1 SGHRS, CDR2 YFSETQ. The length of the CDR3 is 13 residues. CDR3 coding DNA: TGCGCCAGCAGCTTGCCCCCGGGCGATGAGCAGTTCTTC. This codes for CASSLPPGDEQFF.

This clone occurred once. The V call is TRBV6-6, the J call TRBJ2-7; 9 bases line up with TRBD2. Germline CDR1 and CDR2: MNHNY and SVGAGI (reference sequence). The CDR3 loop spans 15 amino acids. V trimming: 0 bases; J trimming: 12 bases; junction bases outside the gene matches: 12. This chain's CDR3 is CASSYSTGPSGDRYF. For the CDR3, the DNA is TGTGCCAGCAGTTACTCCACCGGACCTAGCGGGGATCGGTACTTC.

The chain recombines TRBV5-1 with TRBJ2-2; a weak D match, TRBD1 (6 bases). V dropped 5 bases and J dropped 4 bases, with 18 bases sitting between them. Germline-derived CDR1 and CDR2 are SGHRS and YFSETQ. The CDR3 totals 16 residues. CDR3 region: CASSHEAAGATGELFF. The CDR3 DNA reads as TGCGCCAGCAGTCACGAGGCGGCAGGGGCCACCGGGGAGCTGTTTTTT. Based on the CDR3 plus reference TRBV5-1 and TRBJ2-2, the full variable domain is KAGVTQTPRYLIKTRGQQVTLSCSPISGHRSVSWYQQTPGQGLQFLFEYFSETQRNKGNFPGRFSGRQFSNSRSEMNVSTLELGDSALYLCASSHEAAGATGELFFGEGSRLTVL.

The chain links TRBV19 to TRBJ2-3; D gene ambiguous. Germline CDR1 reads LNHDA; CDR2 reads SQIVND (reference sequence). The CDR3 loop spans 16 amino acids. V was cut by 5 bases and J by 3 bases, with 18 bases left in between. The CDR3 sequence: CASSPRTVSGTDTQYF. CDR3 in DNA: TGTGCCAGTAGTCCCAGGACGGTCTCAGGAACAGATACGCAGTATTTT.

V gene TRBV6-6 combines with J gene TRBJ2-7; D remains ambiguous. Per germline, CDR1 MNHNY and CDR2 SVGAGI (reference sequence). The germline V and J ends were trimmed by 5 bases and 3 bases, with 11 bases remaining between them. There are 13 residues in the CDR3. CDR3 coding DNA: TGTGCCAGCAGTCCCGCAGATCGCTACGAGCAGTACTTC. Translation gives CASSPADRYEQYF.

The CDR3 nucleotides read TGTGCCAGCAGCCCCGGGACTAGCGGGGACCAAGAGACCCAGTACTTC. It yields the protein CASSPGTSGDQETQYF. V and J are TRBV7-9 and TRBJ2-5; 13 bases match TRBD2. Germline CDR1 and CDR2: SEHNR and FQNEAQ (reference sequence). V gave up 5 bases and J gave up 0 bases; unmatched junction bases: 3. This CDR3 is 16 amino acids long.

This clone was seen once. This sequence joins TRBV18 and TRBJ1-1; D gene ambiguous. The CDR3 runs to 15 residues. Germline-derived CDR1 and CDR2 are KGHSH and LQKENI. Deletions cut 1 base from V and 0 bases from J, with 9 bases between. CDR3 region: CASSPHPDLNTEAFF. The CDR3 DNA is TGTGCCAGCTCACCACATCCGGACTTGAACACTGAAGCTTTCTTT.

This clone was seen a few times. The chain joins TRBV7-9 to TRBJ2-5; maybe TRBD1 (5 bases). CDR3 length: 12 residues. From germline, CDR1 is SEHNR and CDR2 FQNEAQ (reference sequence). V lost 6 bases to trimming and J lost 5 bases, with 10 bases between them. The CDR3 here is CASRGLDETQYF. The CDR3 DNA follows: TGTGCCAGCAGGGGGCTGGACGAGACCCAGTACTTC.

This clone was observed a few times. The rearrangement joins TRBV7-8 to TRBJ2-7; 7 bases align to TRBD2. Unmatched junction bases numbered 11, after V lost 5 bases and J lost 4 bases. The CDR3 sequence is 15 residues long. Germline CDR1 is SGHVS and CDR2 is FQNEAQ. Here the CDR3 DNA reads TGTGCCAGCAGCACGACAATGGGAGGGATTTACGAGCAGTACTTC. Translating gives CASSTTMGGIYEQYF.

This clone was seen many times. In nucleotides, the CDR3 is TGTGCCAGCAGCGTGAGATCGAAAGAGACCCAGTACTTC. Translating it yields CASSVRSKETQYF. The chain uses TRBV7-3 and TRBJ2-5, with no clear D. V was clipped by 5 bases and J by 3 bases, with 10 bases between them. Germline CDR1 SGHTA, CDR2 FQGTGA. This CDR3 region has 13 residues.

The chain links TRBV6-1 to TRBJ2-7; 9 bases align to TRBD1. Unmatched junction bases numbered 4, after V lost 6 bases and J lost 1 base. Germline V gives CDR1 MNHNS, CDR2 SASEGT. This CDR3 is 14 amino acids long. CDR3 sequence: CASRDRGGSYEQYF. The CDR3 DNA is TGTGCCAGCAGAGACAGGGGGGGTTCCTACGAGCAGTACTTC.

The chain uses TRBV7-6 and TRBJ1-1, with TRBD1 as a possible D gene (6 bases). The CDR3 length is 13 residues. V dropped 4 bases and J dropped 3 bases, with 9 bases sitting between them. Germline assignment: CDR1 SGHVS and CDR2 FNYEAQ. CDR3 nucleotide sequence: TGTGCCAGCAGCTCACAGGGAGACACTGAAGCTTTCTTT. It yields the protein CASSSQGDTEAFF.

The chain recombines TRBV5-5 with TRBJ2-2; D unresolved. CDR1 and CDR2 from the germline V gene are SGHKS and YYEKEE (reference sequence). Trimming left V 1 base short and J 9 bases short, with 4 bases between. CDR3 length: 11 residues. CDR3 nucleotides: TGTGCCAGCAGCTTGAACTGGGAGCTGTTTTTT. This gives the protein CASSLNWELFF.

This chain's CDR3 is CASSLSGLGHEQYF. In nucleotides, the CDR3 is TGTGCCAGCAGTTTATCGGGTTTGGGCCACGAGCAGTACTTC. The rearrangement links TRBV28 to TRBJ2-7; D gene unclear. Germline V gene sequence: CDR1 MDHEN, CDR2 SYDVKM. This CDR3 comprises 14 residues. The V end was cut by 1 base, the J end by 5 bases, with 12 bases between.

This chain joins TRBV4-2 and TRBJ1-4; 10 bases line up with TRBD1. The CDR3 runs 18 residues. V shed 4 bases, J shed 8 bases, and the junction held 16 bases outside the gene matches. CDR1 and CDR2 from the germline V gene are LGHNA and YNFKEQ. This CDR3 reads CASSPRQGARGGWEKLFF. The CDR3 coding sequence is TGTGCCAGCAGCCCCAGACAGGGGGCGCGAGGGGGGTGGGAAAAACTGTTTTTT.

The chain joins TRBV19 to TRBJ1-1; D not certain. Germline V gene sequence: CDR1 LNHDA, CDR2 SQIVND (reference sequence). Trimming pared 6 bases from V and 4 bases from J, leaving 12 bases between. The CDR3 sequence is 13 residues long. The CDR3 reads CASSSVRGTEAFF. Here the CDR3 DNA reads TGTGCCAGTAGCTCCGTTCGAGGCACTGAAGCTTTCTTT. The full variable domain, in which reference TRBV19 and TRBJ1-1 provide the parts outside the CDR3, is DGGITQSPKYLFRKEGQNVTLSCEQNLNHDAMYWYRQDPGQGLRLIYYSQIVNDFQKGDIAEGYSVSREKKESFPLTVTSAQKNPTAFYLCASSSVRGTEAFFGQGTRLTVV.

This chain connects TRBV18 to TRBJ2-2; D is ambiguous. Between the trimmed V and J ends, which lost 5 bases and 3 bases, there was a span of 4 bases. The CDR3 is 12 residues long. Germline CDR1 is KGHSH and CDR2 is LQKENI. The CDR3 region is CASSIYTGELFF. Here the CDR3 DNA reads TGTGCCAGCTCAATATACACCGGGGAGCTGTTTTTT.

The chain has TRBV2 and TRBJ2-1; 9 nucleotides align to TRBD1. V lost 6 bases, J lost 12 bases, and 15 bases stayed unmatched. Germline CDR1 reads SNHLY; CDR2 reads FYNNEI. The CDR3 is made up of 15 amino acids. This CDR3 is CASSRDLTGGAGQFF. The CDR3 DNA follows: TGTGCCAGCAGCCGAGATCTAACAGGGGGCGCGGGGCAGTTCTTC. The full variable domain, completed using reference TRBV2 and TRBJ2-1, is EPEVTQTPSHQVTQMGQEVILRCVPISNHLYFYWYRQILGQKVEFLVSFYNNEISEKSEIFDDQFSVERPDGSNFTLKIRSTKLEDSAMYFCASSRDLTGGAGQFFGPGTRLTVL.

This chain links TRBV9 with TRBJ2-2, with a tentative D call TRBD1 (6 bases). CDR1 and CDR2 from the germline V gene are SGDLS and YYNGEE. The CDR3 is 15 residues long. V was pared by 0 bases and J by 2 bases, with 8 bases between. The CDR3 here is CASSVGTENTGELFF. The CDR3 bases are TGTGCCAGCAGCGTAGGGACAGAAAACACCGGGGAGCTGTTTTTT.

J is TRBJ1-2 and V is TRBV19, with TRBD1 matching 9 bases. Germline V gene sequence: CDR1 LNHDA, CDR2 SQIVND (reference sequence). J gave up 4 bases and V 1 base, and 13 bases lay outside the gene matches. The CDR3 consists of 18 residues. The CDR3, as DNA: TGTGCCAGTAGTATAGCCCCGGGACAGGGTGAATTCTTCTATGGCTACACCTTC. This codes for CASSIAPGQGEFFYGYTF.

The V gene is TRBV9, the J gene TRBJ2-5, with D unresolved. Deletions cut 0 bases from V and 3 bases from J, with 9 bases between. The CDR3 contains 14 residues. The germline V gene has CDR1 SGDLS and CDR2 YYNGEE. The CDR3 region is CASSVGGNEETQYF. CDR3 bases: TGTGCCAGCAGCGTAGGAGGCAACGAAGAGACCCAGTACTTC.

The chain uses TRBV6-5 and TRBJ1-2; 8 nucleotides align to TRBD1. Germline V gene data show CDR1 as MNHEY and CDR2 as SVGAGI. Germline trimming cut 6 bases from V and 8 bases from J; bases unmatched to any gene: 8. The CDR3 contains 13 residues. Written as DNA, the CDR3 is TGTGCCAGCAGCCCACAGGGGGGGGTCGGCTACACCTTC. Translation gives CASSPQGGVGYTF.

The V and J genes are TRBV4-1 and TRBJ2-5, with D unclear. This CDR3 is 13 amino acids long. The V gene's germline CDR1 is MGHRA and CDR2 YSYEKL. V gave up 5 bases and J gave up 0 bases, with 7 bases separating them. CDR3 residues: CASSMQYQETQYF. In DNA, the CDR3 is TGCGCCAGCAGCATGCAGTACCAAGAGACCCAGTACTTC.

The chain links TRBV28 to TRBJ1-4; a possible D gene is TRBD1 (6 bases). The CDR3 has 14 residues. Trimming removed 8 bases from V and 7 bases from J, with 17 bases in between. CDR1 is MDHEN, CDR2 SYDVKM, per germline. CDR3 DNA sequence: TGTGCCAGCCGAATTGGGACACTCACTGAAAAACTGTTTTTT. This encodes CASRIGTLTEKLFF.

This chain links TRBV7-2 with TRBJ2-2, with 10 bases aligning to TRBD2. CDR1 SGHTA and CDR2 FQGNSA come from the germline V gene. The CDR3 length is 17 residues. V lost 1 base and J lost 6; bases outside the gene matches: 8. Here the CDR3 reads CASSLVIQRGGPGELFF. DNA for the CDR3: TGTGCCAGCAGCTTAGTAATCCAGCGGGGGGGACCCGGGGAGCTGTTTTTT. The complete variable domain, with remaining parts taken from reference TRBV7-2 and TRBJ2-2, reads GAGVSQSPSNKVTEKGKDVELRCDPISGHTALYWYRQSLGQGLEFLIYFQGNSAPDKSGLPSDRFSAERTGGSVSTLTIQRTQQEDSAVYLCASSLVIQRGGPGELFFGEGSRLTVL.

The chain recombines TRBV10-3 with TRBJ2-1, with 11 bases aligning to TRBD2. This CDR3 is 17 amino acids long. Germline assignment: CDR1 ENHRY and CDR2 SYGVKD. V trimming: 0 bases; J trimming: 4 bases; junction bases outside the gene matches: 5. CDR3 DNA: TGTGCCATCAGTGAGTCGGCTAGCGGGGGGAAATACAATGAGCAGTTCTTC. As protein: CAISESASGGKYNEQFF.

The chain combines TRBV7-2 with TRBJ1-5, with unresolved D. The CDR3 length is 15 residues. Germline V gene data show CDR1 as SGHTA and CDR2 as FQGNSA. Trimming took off 1 base at V and 1 base at J, with 8 bases between the two ends. CDR3 nucleotide sequence: TGTGCCAGCAGCTTAGACAGCCTAAGCAATCAGCCCCAGCATTTT. It specifies CASSLDSLSNQPQHF.

This clone has a single count. The chain employs TRBV6-5 and TRBJ1-1; D uncertain. The germline V gene has CDR1 MNHEY and CDR2 SVGAGI. Trimming stripped 0 bases from V and 11 bases from J, with 13 bases between. The CDR3 spans 13 residues. The CDR3 region is CASSYSSGVGAFF. DNA for the CDR3: TGTGCCAGCAGTTACTCGAGTGGGGTCGGCGCTTTCTTT.

J is TRBJ1-1 and V is TRBV11-2, with 8 positions matching TRBD1. The CDR3 has 17 amino acids. The junction had 15 bases not matched to a gene; V was cut back by 6 bases and J by 3 bases. The germline V gene has CDR1 SGHAT and CDR2 FQNNGV. The DNA of the CDR3 is TGTGCCAGCAGTACCATATTTGGCACGGACAGGGACACTGAAGCTTTCTTT. Encoded protein: CASSTIFGTDRDTEAFF.

As for this clone: Relative to the germline gene, one junction end is altered; a read error may explain this. This chain connects TRBV7-9 to TRBJ2-7; 12 positions agree with TRBD1. CDR3 size: 16 residues. Germline V CDR1 and CDR2: SEHNR, FQNEAQ (reference sequence). Here the CDR3 DNA reads TGCGCCAGCAGCCATATGCCCGGGACAGGGGGCGACGAGCAGTACTTC. Translating gives CASSHMPGTGGDEQYF.

This clone showed up just once. The genes are TRBV4-2 and TRBJ2-7; the match to TRBD2 covers 8 bases. The junction had 1 base not matched to a gene; V was cut back by 4 bases and J by 2 bases. In germline, CDR1 is LGHNA, CDR2 YNFKEQ. The CDR3 runs 13 residues. This chain's CDR3 is CASSPGLAYEQYF. In nucleotides, the CDR3 is TGTGCCAGCAGCCCGGGACTAGCCTACGAGCAGTACTTC.